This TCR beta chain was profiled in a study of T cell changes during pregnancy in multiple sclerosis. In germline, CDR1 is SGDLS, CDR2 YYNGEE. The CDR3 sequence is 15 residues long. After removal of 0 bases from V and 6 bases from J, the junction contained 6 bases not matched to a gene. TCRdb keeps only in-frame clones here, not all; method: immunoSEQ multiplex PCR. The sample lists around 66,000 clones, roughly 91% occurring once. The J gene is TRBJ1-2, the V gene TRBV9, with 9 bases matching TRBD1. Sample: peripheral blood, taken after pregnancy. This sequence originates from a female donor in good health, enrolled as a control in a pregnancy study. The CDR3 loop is CASSVGTGGFDGYTF. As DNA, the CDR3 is TGTGCCAGCAGCGTAGGTACAGGGGGCTTTGATGGCTACACCTTC.